This T cell receptor beta chain is drawn from a study of vaccination and CD4 T cells after COVID-19. Study-level information: Convalescent participants consisted of six males and four females, two being Hispanic.

Cultured CD4+ T cells had their DNA profiled by the Oncomine TCR Beta short-read assay. TCRdb recomputed calls from the PCR reads with MiXCR, one row per CDR3 protein. Among 9,500 to 14,000 distinct CDR3 sequences listed, under 50% were seen once. Specified treatment: approximately nine-day PBMC culture with coronavirus spike peptide pools or control peptides (ViraFEST assay). This CDR3 contains 14 residues. Germline values: CDR1 SQVTM, CDR2 ANQGSEA. After removal of 7 bases from V and 1 base from J, the junction contained 6 bases not matched to a gene. This clonotype was recorded a few times. What it recognizes is unknown.

Material: CD4+ T cells from blood, cultured in vitro. The chain recombines TRBV29-1 with TRBJ2-5; 10 bases agree with TRBD2. The sequence was obtained from a human donor who had recovered from COVID-19. CDR3 residues: CSGGLAGGQETQYF. Written as DNA, the CDR3 is TGCAGCGGTGGCTTAGCGGGGGGCCAAGAGACCCAGTACTTC.